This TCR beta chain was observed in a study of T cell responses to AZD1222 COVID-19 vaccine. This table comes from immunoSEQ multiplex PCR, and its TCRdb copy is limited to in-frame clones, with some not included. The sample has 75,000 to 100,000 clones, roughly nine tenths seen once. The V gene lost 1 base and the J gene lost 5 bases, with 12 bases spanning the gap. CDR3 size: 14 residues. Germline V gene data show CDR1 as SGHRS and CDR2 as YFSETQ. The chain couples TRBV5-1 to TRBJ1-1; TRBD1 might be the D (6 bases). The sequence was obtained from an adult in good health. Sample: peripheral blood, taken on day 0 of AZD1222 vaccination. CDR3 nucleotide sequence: TGCGCCAGCAGCTTGACAGGGTGGGAGACTGAAGCTTTCTTT. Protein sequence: CASSLTGWETEAFF.